A single T cell receptor (beta chain) is shown here with its context. This sample is drawn from a study of control samples from healthy donors and cancer patients. Only in-frame clones appear in the TCRdb table, and some are missing; sequencing was by immunoSEQ multiplex PCR. This sample has about 180,000 clones; around nine tenths occur once, and the top ten carry about 1.4%. This CDR3 is 13 amino acids long. Germline CDR1 is GTSNPN and CDR2 is SVGIG (reference sequence). This sequence joins TRBV30 and TRBJ1-3; TRBD1 is a possible D gene (5 bases). Sample: blood. The TCR was taken from a man in his thirties or forties in good health. The CDR3 sequence: CAIQGSSGNTIYF. DNA for the CDR3: TGTGCTATTCAGGGATCCTCTGGAAACACCATATATTTT.